The following is a T cell receptor (beta chain) sequence with its context. What it recognizes is unknown. Per the germline V gene, CDR1 is MDHEN and CDR2 is SYDVKM. The CDR3 loop spans 14 amino acids. Deletions cut 6 bases from V and 2 bases from J, with 14 bases between. This specimen belongs to a study of T cell clones after liver transplantation. Study as a whole: Three of the eight recipients were HCV-positive; the rest had non-autoimmune, non-viral transplant indications. Broader study findings: In two subjects, few donor cells limited the measurable donor-reactive repertoire.

Profiled with immunoSEQ multiplex PCR; TCRdb holds only in-frame clones, not every one. This sample has around 71,000 clones; about 80% occur once, and the top ten carry about 0.79%. The sample was CD4+ T cells from blood, taken 12 months after liver transplant. This sequence joins TRBV28 and TRBJ2-7; TRBD1 is a possible D gene (6 bases). The clonotype was recovered from a human patient who received a liver transplant. Among the T cells, some may be from the graft donor. The DNA of the CDR3 is TGTGCCAGCAGAGCGACAGGAATTACCTACGAGCAGTACTTC. This gives the protein CASRATGITYEQYF.